This T cell receptor beta chain derives from a study of beta chain features in type 1 diabetes. This clone was seen more than once but under ten times. Its antigen remains unknown. Study-level results: A moderate, significant TCRB CDR3 shortening appeared in type 1 diabetes across four CD4+ subsets.

Every bit of the isolated RNA underwent reverse transcription, so sequencing read expressed TCRB transcripts. Method: immunoSEQ multiplex PCR; TCRdb's copy keeps in-frame clones and lacks some. The data hold some 190,000 clones, with approximately 7.8% observed a single time. The J segment lost 6 bases and the V segment lost 1 base, leaving 4 bases of the junction unmatched. The CDR3 is 15 residues long. Germline CDR1 reads MGHRA; CDR2 reads YSYEKL. The source of this sequence is a woman aged 40 to 49 with type 1 diabetes. The V and J genes are TRBV4-1 and TRBJ1-1; 11 nucleotides match TRBD1. Sequenced sample: central memory CD4+ T cells from blood. In nucleotides, the CDR3 is TGCGCCAGCAGCCAAGCCGGGACAGGGGGACCTGAAGCTTTCTTT. It is translated as CASSQAGTGGPEAFF.